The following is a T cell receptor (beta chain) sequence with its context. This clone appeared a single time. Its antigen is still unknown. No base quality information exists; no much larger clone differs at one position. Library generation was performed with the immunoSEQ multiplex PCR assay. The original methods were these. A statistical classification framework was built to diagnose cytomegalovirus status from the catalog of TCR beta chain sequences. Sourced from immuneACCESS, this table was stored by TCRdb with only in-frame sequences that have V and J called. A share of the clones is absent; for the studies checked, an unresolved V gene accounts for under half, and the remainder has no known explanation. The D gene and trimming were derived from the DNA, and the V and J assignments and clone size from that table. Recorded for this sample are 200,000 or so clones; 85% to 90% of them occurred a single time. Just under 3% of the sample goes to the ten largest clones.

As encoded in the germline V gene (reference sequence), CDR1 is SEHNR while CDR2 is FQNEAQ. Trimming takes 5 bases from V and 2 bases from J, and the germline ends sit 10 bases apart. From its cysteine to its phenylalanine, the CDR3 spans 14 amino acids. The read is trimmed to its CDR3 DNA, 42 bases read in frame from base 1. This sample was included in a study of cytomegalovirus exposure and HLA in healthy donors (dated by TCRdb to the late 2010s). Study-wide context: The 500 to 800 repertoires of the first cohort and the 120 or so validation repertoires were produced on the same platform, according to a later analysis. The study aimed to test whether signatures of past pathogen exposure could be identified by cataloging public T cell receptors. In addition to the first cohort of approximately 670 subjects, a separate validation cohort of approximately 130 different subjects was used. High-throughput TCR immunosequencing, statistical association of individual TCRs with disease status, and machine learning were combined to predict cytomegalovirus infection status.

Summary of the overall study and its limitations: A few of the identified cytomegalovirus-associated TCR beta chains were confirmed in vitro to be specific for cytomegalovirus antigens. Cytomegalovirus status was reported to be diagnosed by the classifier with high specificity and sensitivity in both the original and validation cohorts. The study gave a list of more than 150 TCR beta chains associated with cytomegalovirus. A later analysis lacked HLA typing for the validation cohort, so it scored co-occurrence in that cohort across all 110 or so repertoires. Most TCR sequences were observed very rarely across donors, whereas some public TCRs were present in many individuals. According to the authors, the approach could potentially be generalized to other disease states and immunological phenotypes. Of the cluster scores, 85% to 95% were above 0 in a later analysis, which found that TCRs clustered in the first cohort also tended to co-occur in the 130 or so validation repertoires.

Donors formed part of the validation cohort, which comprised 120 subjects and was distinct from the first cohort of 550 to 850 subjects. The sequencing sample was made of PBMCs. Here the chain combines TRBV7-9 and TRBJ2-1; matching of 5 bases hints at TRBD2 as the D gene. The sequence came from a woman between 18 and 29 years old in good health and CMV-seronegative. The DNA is TGTGCCAGCAGCCCCGAGACTACCTACAATGAGCAGTTCTTC. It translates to CASSPETTYNEQFF. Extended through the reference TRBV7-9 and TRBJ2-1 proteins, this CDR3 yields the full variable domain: DTGVSQNPRHKITKRGQNVTFRCDPISEHNRLYWYRQTLGQGPEFLTYFQNEAQLEKSRLLSDRFSAERPKGSFSTLEIQRTEQGDSAMYLCASSPETTYNEQFFGPGTRLTVL.